What follows is one T cell receptor (beta chain) and its context. The antigen remains undetermined. The source of the sample is a study of blood T cells in healthy people across ages. Study in general: About one barcoded beta molecule per two T cells was captured by template switching. Study-wide findings and caveats: When set beside aged donors, long-lived donors presented more naive CD4+ cells and higher diversity.

A second PCR of 7 to 11 cycles used a sample-barcoded 5' primer and a J-beta primer mix. Via MiXCR, TCRdb re-called the 5' RACE reads, giving one row per CDR3 protein. The sample records nearly 800,000 distinct CDR3 sequences, roughly 56% being singletons. The TCR originated in a man aged 40-49 years in good health. Sequencing was done on a sample of blood.

The CDR3 is CSARDPVAPSPYEQYF. The DNA of the CDR3 is TGCAGTGCTAGAGATCCTGTAGCACCTAGCCCCTACGAGCAGTACTTC. The chain joins TRBV20-1 to TRBJ2-7, with D possibly matching TRBD2 (5 bases). Trimming removed 0 bases from V and 2 bases from J, with 17 bases in between. The CDR3 length is 16 residues. Germline V gives CDR1 DFQATT, CDR2 SNEGSKA (reference sequence).